A single sample gave rise to the 18 T cell receptor beta chains below, sequenced in a study of cytomegalovirus exposure and HLA in healthy donors. PCR was performed using 60 Vbeta and 13 Jbeta primers. The method was immunoSEQ multiplex PCR; TCRdb's version includes in-frame clones alone and lacks a portion of them. The sample has 75,000 to 90,000 clones, roughly 80% seen once. Sequenced sample: PBMCs. These receptors all stem from a man aged 35 to 55 in good health and CMV-seronegative.

V gene TRBV5-1 combines with J gene TRBJ2-7, with D perhaps TRBD1 (6 bases). V dropped 2 bases and J dropped 9 bases, with 12 bases sitting between them. This CDR3 is built from 12 residues. The germline gives CDR1 SGHRS, CDR2 YFSETQ. As DNA, the CDR3 is TGCGCCAGCAGCTTATCGACAGGTGGGCAGTACTTC. This codes for CASSLSTGGQYF.

CDR3 nucleotide sequence: TGCGCCAGCAGCCAAGTAGGCCGGGAGGCCCCTCAGCAGTTCTTC. Its protein product is CASSQVGREAPQQFF. The gene calls are TRBV4-1 and TRBJ2-1; the match to TRBD2 covers 7 bases. Germline trimming cut 1 base from V and 11 bases from J; bases unmatched to any gene: 11. Germline loops: CDR1 MGHRA, CDR2 YSYEKL. The CDR3 loop spans 15 amino acids.

The chain has TRBV7-8 and TRBJ1-5, with a tentative D call TRBD1 (5 bases). Deletions cut 4 bases from V and 7 bases from J, with 14 bases between. There are 14 residues in the CDR3. Germline values: CDR1 SGHVS, CDR2 FQNEAQ. The CDR3 DNA reads as TGTGCCAGCAGCTCTCCCTTAAAGGGGCAGCCCCAGCATTTT. Translating it yields CASSSPLKGQPQHF.

The chain links TRBV21-1 to TRBJ1-1. TRBV21-1 represents a pseudogene. This CDR3 spans 12 amino acids. The CDR3 DNA reads TGTGCCAGCAGCAGTGGGGGGACTGAAGCTTTCTTT. Translating it yields CASSSGGTEAFF.

The chain employs TRBV7-2 and TRBJ2-3, with TRBD2 identical over 13 bases. Germline V CDR1 and CDR2: SGHTA, FQGNSA. Unmatched junction bases numbered 13, after V lost 5 bases and J lost 2 bases. The CDR3 loop spans 19 amino acids. CDR3 DNA: TGTGCCAGCAGCCCCCTGCCGGGACTAGCGGGATTAAACACAGATACGCAGTATTTT. This translates into CASSPLPGLAGLNTDTQYF.

This chain links TRBV5-4 with TRBJ1-2, with 7 bases aligning to TRBD1. Germline V gene data show CDR1 as SGHNT and CDR2 as YYREEE (reference sequence). This CDR3 has 16 amino acids. Trimming cost V 3 bases and J 1 base; bases outside gene matches: 9. CDR3 DNA: TGTGCCAGCAGCTCTGAGCCGGGACAGATTAACTATGGCTACACCTTC. Translating gives CASSSEPGQINYGYTF.

The V call is TRBV19, the J call TRBJ1-4; D is ambiguous. This CDR3 has 13 residues. V shed 5 bases and J shed 3 bases, with 7 bases lying between them. The V gene's germline CDR1 is LNHDA and CDR2 SQIVND (reference sequence). This CDR3 is CASSWAANEKLFF. The CDR3 DNA sequence: TGTGCCAGTAGTTGGGCAGCTAATGAAAAACTGTTTTTT.

The V gene is TRBV5-4, the J gene TRBJ1-3, with a tentative D call TRBD1 (5 bases). V was shortened by 0 bases and J by 0 bases, with 7 bases between the two germline ends. The CDR3 is 15 residues long. Per the germline V gene, CDR1 is SGHNT and CDR2 is YYREEE (reference sequence). CDR3: CASSLGGVSGNTIYF. CDR3 nucleotides: TGTGCCAGCAGCTTGGGGGGGGTCTCTGGAAACACCATATATTTT.

The chain carries TRBV30 and TRBJ2-7; a possible D gene is TRBD1 (6 bases). Germline lookup yields CDR1 GTSNPN and CDR2 SVGIG (reference sequence). The V end lost 3 bases, the J end lost 2 bases, and 14 bases lay between the germline ends. This CDR3 comprises 14 residues. The DNA of the CDR3 is TGTGCCTGGAGGGGGGCAGGGGTCCCCTACGAGCAGTACTTC. Translating it yields CAWRGAGVPYEQYF.

This clone was detected only once. This chain joins TRBV5-4 and TRBJ2-3; no firm D call. V was pared by 4 bases and J by 2 bases, with 5 bases between. This CDR3 is 12 amino acids long. CDR1 is SGHNT and CDR2 is YYREEE in the germline V gene (reference sequence). The CDR3 bases are TGTGCCAGCAGCCCCCACACAGATACGCAGTATTTT. Its translation is CASSPHTDTQYF.

V usage is TRBV2 and J usage is TRBJ2-2, with TRBD2 identical over 11 bases. V was clipped by 5 bases and J by 6 bases; unmatched bases: 2. The CDR3 runs 14 residues. Germline assignment: CDR1 SNHLY and CDR2 FYNNEI. CDR3 sequence reads: CASSSLAGAGELFF. The CDR3 DNA follows: TGTGCCAGCAGTTCACTAGCGGGAGCCGGGGAGCTGTTTTTT.

The chain is built from TRBV30 and TRBJ2-5; D ambiguous. The DNA end favors TRBJ2-7, so the J call may be wrong. CDR3 length equals 10 residues. Germline values: CDR1 GTSNPN, CDR2 SVGIG (reference sequence). In DNA, the CDR3 is TGTGCCTGGAGTCGAGGCGAGCAGTACTTC. This sequence encodes CAWSRGEQYF.

The table lists this clone with a few counts. The chain carries TRBV5-1 and TRBJ2-7; 15 bases line up with TRBD2. V was pared by 4 bases and J by 0 bases, with 8 bases of the junction left unmatched. Germline CDR1 is SGHRS and CDR2 is YFSETQ. The CDR3 is 18 amino acids. CDR3 in DNA: TGCGCCAGCAGCAGGTCGGGACTAGCGGGGGGTAGCTCCTACGAGCAGTACTTC. Protein: CASSRSGLAGGSSYEQYF.

The chain carries TRBV7-2 and TRBJ2-1, with 7 positions matching TRBD2. The V gene's germline CDR1 is SGHTA and CDR2 FQGNSA. The CDR3 spans 13 residues. With 5 bases clipped from V and 6 bases from J, the junction kept 4 bases outside the gene matches. The DNA for the CDR3 is TGTGCCAGCAGCCTCCGGACTAGCAATGAGCAGTTCTTC. It codes for CASSLRTSNEQFF.

V is TRBV4-2 and J is TRBJ2-3; TRBD2 matches 9 bases. V dropped 1 base and J dropped 0; count of bases not matched to a gene: 8. The V gene's germline CDR1 is LGHNA and CDR2 YNFKEQ. This CDR3 region has 18 residues. This chain's CDR3 is CASSQGAAGGTSTDTQYF. The CDR3 coding sequence is TGTGCCAGCAGCCAAGGGGCAGCGGGAGGAACTAGCACAGATACGCAGTATTTT.

The V call is TRBV6-5, the J call TRBJ1-1, with D possibly being TRBD1 (6 bases). The CDR3 has 13 amino acids. Germline V CDR1 and CDR2: MNHEY, SVGAGI. V was clipped by 4 bases and J by 4 bases, with 10 bases between them. The CDR3 nucleotides are TGTGCCAGCAGTTTATCAGGGGTCACTGAAGCTTTCTTT. Amino acid sequence: CASSLSGVTEAFF.

The chain has TRBV14 and TRBJ1-3; no firm D call. The V gene's germline CDR1 is SGHDN and CDR2 FVKESK. With 1 base removed from V and 2 bases from J, the gap between germline ends came to 12 bases. The CDR3 is 16 amino acids. The CDR3 reads CASSQAVRKTGNTIYF. The DNA for the CDR3 is TGTGCCAGCAGCCAAGCGGTGAGGAAAACTGGAAACACCATATATTTT.

The chain employs TRBV19 and TRBJ1-1; possible D gene TRBD1, 6 bases. The V and J ends lost 4 bases and 3 bases respectively, with 12 bases between them. CDR3 size: 14 residues. The germline gives CDR1 LNHDA, CDR2 SQIVND (reference sequence). CDR3 residues: CASSRGTIYTEAFF. The CDR3 region has the DNA TGTGCCAGTAGTAGGGGGACAATTTACACTGAAGCTTTCTTT.